The 11 T cell receptor beta chains presented below share a single source sample, sequenced in a study of blood T cell repertoires in COVID-19. The assay was immunoSEQ multiplex PCR, and TCRdb's table has in-frame clones only and misses some. The sample has around 160,000 clones, over 75% seen once. The sequenced sample consisted of PBMCs or T cells enriched from blood (not recorded which). The receptors derive from a man in his fifties who had recovered from COVID-19.

The chain has TRBV18 and TRBJ2-7, with a weak D call TRBD2 (6 bases). CDR1 is KGHSH and CDR2 is LQKENI in the germline V gene. The V end was cut by 3 bases, the J end by 6 bases, with 12 bases between. CDR3 length equals 13 residues. CDR3 sequence reads: CASSPDWRGEQYF. In DNA, the CDR3 is TGTGCCAGCTCACCGGACTGGAGGGGCGAGCAGTACTTC.

The chain recombines TRBV3-1 (or the pseudogene TRBV3-2) with TRBJ1-1; D might be TRBD1 (5 bases). V was trimmed by 3 bases and J by 1 base, leaving 12 bases between them. The CDR3 totals 15 residues. Germline V gene lookup returns CDR1 LGHDT and CDR2 YNNKEL (reference sequence). The CDR3 loop is CASSQWTGGNTEAFF. For the CDR3, the DNA is TGTGCCAGCAGCCAGTGGACGGGGGGGAACACTGAAGCTTTCTTT.

The chain combines TRBV5-4 with TRBJ2-5; TRBD2 aligns across 7 bases. The CDR3 runs 13 residues. V was clipped by 5 bases and J by 2 bases; unmatched bases: 3. The germline V gene encodes CDR1 SGHNT and CDR2 YYREEE (reference sequence). The CDR3 loop is CASSRDYQETQYF. CDR3 in DNA: TGTGCCAGCAGTCGGGACTATCAAGAGACCCAGTACTTC.

V usage is TRBV6-5 and J usage is TRBJ2-2, with D possibly being TRBD1 (5 bases). V lost 7 bases to trimming and J lost 9 bases, with 12 bases between them. The V gene's germline CDR1 is MNHEY and CDR2 SVGAGI. The CDR3 has 12 amino acids. CDR3 coding DNA: TGTGCCAGCACCGAGCAGGGATGGGAGCTGTTTTTT. Its protein product is CASTEQGWELFF.

Notes on this clone: Other DNA sequences within the sample encode an identical CDR3. The chain joins TRBV5-1 to TRBJ2-3, with TRBD2 matching 10 bases. J lost 2 bases, V lost 4 bases, and 4 bases had no gene match. CDR3 length: 15 residues. Germline V lookup: CDR1 SGHRS, CDR2 YFSETQ. The CDR3, as DNA: TGCGCCAGCAGCCCTAGCGGGGGCCCCACAGATACGCAGTATTTT. As protein: CASSPSGGPTDTQYF.

The CDR3 sequence is CASRQAGSGEQYF. As DNA, the CDR3 is TGTGCCAGCAGGCAAGCGGGTTCAGGGGAGCAGTACTTC. The chain carries TRBV6-6 and TRBJ2-7; possible D gene TRBD2, 6 bases. This CDR3 has 13 amino acids. Trimming removed 6 bases from V and 7 bases from J, with 16 bases in between. Looked up from germline, CDR1 is MNHNY and CDR2 is SVGAGI (reference sequence).

The gene calls are TRBV19 and TRBJ1-6; maybe TRBD1 (5 bases). V was trimmed by 4 bases and J by 18 bases, leaving 13 bases between them. From germline, CDR1 is LNHDA and CDR2 SQIVND (reference sequence). The CDR3 is 11 amino acids. The CDR3 DNA sequence: TGTGCCAGTAGTAGGGGCCTGACTGGCCACTTT. It codes for CASSRGLTGHF.

The V call is TRBV5-4, the J call TRBJ2-1; 9 positions agree with TRBD2. CDR3 length: 15 amino acids. Germline values: CDR1 SGHNT, CDR2 YYREEE (reference sequence). With V trimmed by 4 bases and J by 6 bases, 8 bases remained unmatched. CDR3 bases: TGTGCCAGCAGCCCCCGGCTAGCGGGATCCAATGAGCAGTTCTTC. Amino acids: CASSPRLAGSNEQFF.

This clone turned up a few times. V usage is TRBV18 and J usage is TRBJ2-7, with 7 bases identical to TRBD1. Trimming removed 0 bases from V and 3 bases from J; junction bases left unmatched: 2. CDR1 and CDR2 (germline): KGHSH, LQKENI. The CDR3 length is 14 residues. Here the CDR3 DNA reads TGTGCCAGCTCACCACCGGGACAGAGCTACGAGCAGTACTTC. Translation gives CASSPPGQSYEQYF.

V is TRBV10-3 and J is TRBJ2-7; 11 positions match TRBD2. Trimming at V came to 3 bases and at J to 3 bases, leaving 7 bases not matched to a gene. The germline V gene encodes CDR1 ENHRY and CDR2 SYGVKD. The CDR3 runs 16 residues. The CDR3 nucleotides read TGTGCCATCAGTGATTTAGCGGGGGGGATGGACTACGAGCAGTACTTC. It is translated as CAISDLAGGMDYEQYF.

This clone was detected a few times. The chain uses TRBV7-8 and TRBJ2-7, with 9 bases identical to TRBD2. J lost 2 bases, V lost 3 bases, and 8 bases had no gene match. The CDR3 loop spans 16 amino acids. Germline CDR1 SGHVS, CDR2 FQNEAQ. The CDR3 DNA is TGTGCCAGCAGCTTCAGTGGCGGGAGGGGCCCCTACGAGCAGTACTTC. This codes for CASSFSGGRGPYEQYF. The full variable domain, with the rest looked up from reference TRBV7-8 and TRBJ2-7, is GAGVSQSPRYKVAKRGQDVALRCDPISGHVSLFWYQQALGQGPEFLTYFQNEAQLDKSGLPSDRFFAERPEGSVSTLKIQRTQQEDSAVYLCASSFSGGRGPYEQYFGPGTRLTVT.